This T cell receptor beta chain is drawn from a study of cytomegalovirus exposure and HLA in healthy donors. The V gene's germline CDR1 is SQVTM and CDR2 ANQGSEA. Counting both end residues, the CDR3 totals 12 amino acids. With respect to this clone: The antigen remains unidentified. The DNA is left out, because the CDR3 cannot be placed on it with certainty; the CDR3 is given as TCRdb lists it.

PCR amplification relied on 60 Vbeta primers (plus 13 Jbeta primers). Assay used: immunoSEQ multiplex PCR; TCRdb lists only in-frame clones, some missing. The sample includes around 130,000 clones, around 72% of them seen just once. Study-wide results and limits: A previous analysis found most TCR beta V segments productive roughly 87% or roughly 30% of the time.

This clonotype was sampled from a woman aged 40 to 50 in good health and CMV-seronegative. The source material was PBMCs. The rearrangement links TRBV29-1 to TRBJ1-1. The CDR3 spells CSVAPGNTEALF.